The entry below gives a single TCR beta chain sequence along with its context. This entry is derived from a study of blood T cell repertoires in COVID-19. At the level of the study: Whether acute or convalescent, the COVID-19 samples came from the United States, Italy and Spain. Sample material is recorded as cDNA or gDNA derived from T cells, B-cell-depleted T cells, or PBMCs.

As processed by the authors: Scientists estimated how many nucleated cells there were by amplifying reference gene primers. The protocol was immunoSEQ multiplex PCR, while the TCRdb copy is restricted to in-frame clones and leaves out a portion. That table gives V, J and clone size, and the DNA gave D and trimming. The repertoire consists of roughly 310,000 clones, with roughly 88% occurring once and the leading ten covering approximately 4%. Germline V CDR1 and CDR2: SGDLS, YYNGEE. Trimming removed 0 bases from V and 0 bases from J; junction bases left unmatched: 4. CDR3 length: 16 amino acids. The source material was peripheral blood. The chain joins TRBV9 to TRBJ2-7; 9 bases match TRBD2. This receptor was obtained from a woman between 45 and 60 years old with active or convalescent COVID-19. In nucleotides, the CDR3 is TGTGCCAGCAGCGTAGGGCAACTAGCGGGCTCCTACGAGCAGTACTTC. This encodes CASSVGQLAGSYEQYF. The full variable domain, in which reference TRBV9 and TRBJ2-7 provide the parts outside the CDR3, is DSGVTQTPKHLITATGQRVTLRCSPRSGDLSVYWYQQSLDQGLQFLIQYYNGEERAKGNILERFSAQQFPDLHSELNLSSLELGDSALYFCASSVGQLAGSYEQYFGPGTRLTVT.